This T cell receptor (beta chain) came from a study of tumor-infiltrating lymphocytes in primary liver carcinoma. Study information: Aged between 30 and 69 years, the patients were men and women.

Using a constant-region primer together with ProtoScript II reverse transcriptase, TCR beta cDNA was made from about 500 ng of total RNA. Slightly modified ARM-PCR, run as three nested multiplex PCR rounds, produced the TCR beta libraries. PCR rounds one and two used TRBV1-TRBV30 forward primers with a C-beta reverse primer for 9 to 10 cycles each. TCRdb reprocessed the multiplex PCR reads via MiXCR and lists one record per CDR3 protein. Of about 320,000 distinct CDR3 sequences in the sample, roughly 60% were seen once. The CDR3 contains 16 residues. Germline lookup yields CDR1 MNHEY and CDR2 SVGAGI. About this clonotype itself: The antigen is not known. One junction end disagrees with the germline gene, perhaps due to a read error.

Study observations and caveats: Paired tumor-adjacent and tumor-blood samples overlapped less than tumor region pairs did. Bulk unsorted sampling precluded comparing CD4+ and CD8+ repertoires.

The blood RNA (from unsorted whole blood) was obtained, and germline DNA was also extracted. Sequenced material: peripheral blood. The rearrangement links TRBV6-5 to TRBJ2-6; D ambiguous. This TCR came from a man in his forties with primary liver carcinoma and hepatitis B virus infection. This CDR3 reads CASRYFTGPGANVLTF. The CDR3 DNA is TGTGCTAGCAGATACTTCACGGGCCCTGGGGCCAACGTCCTGACTTTC.